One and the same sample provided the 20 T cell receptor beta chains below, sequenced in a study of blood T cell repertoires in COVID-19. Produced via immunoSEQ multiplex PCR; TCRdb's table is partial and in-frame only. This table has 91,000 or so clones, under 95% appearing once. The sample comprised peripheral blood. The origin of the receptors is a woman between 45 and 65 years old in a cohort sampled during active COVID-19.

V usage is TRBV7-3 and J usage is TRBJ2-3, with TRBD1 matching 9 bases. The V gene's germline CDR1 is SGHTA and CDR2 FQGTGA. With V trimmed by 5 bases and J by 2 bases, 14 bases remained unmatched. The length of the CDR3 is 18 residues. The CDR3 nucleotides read TGTGCCAGCAGCCCCACGGCCCGGACAGGGGCCTTCACAGATACGCAGTATTTT. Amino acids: CASSPTARTGAFTDTQYF.

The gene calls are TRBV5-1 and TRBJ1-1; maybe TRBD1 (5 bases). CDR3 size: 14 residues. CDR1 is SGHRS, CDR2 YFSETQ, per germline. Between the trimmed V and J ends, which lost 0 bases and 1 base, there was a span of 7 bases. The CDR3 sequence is CASSLGQQNTEAFF. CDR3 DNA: TGCGCCAGCAGCTTGGGACAGCAGAACACTGAAGCTTTCTTT.

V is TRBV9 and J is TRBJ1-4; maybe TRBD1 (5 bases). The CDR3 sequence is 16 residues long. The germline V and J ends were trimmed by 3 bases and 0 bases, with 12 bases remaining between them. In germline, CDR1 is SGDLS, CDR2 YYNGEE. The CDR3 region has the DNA TGTGCCAGCAGCGCGGGGGGACCCTCAACTAATGAAAAACTGTTTTTT. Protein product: CASSAGGPSTNEKLFF.

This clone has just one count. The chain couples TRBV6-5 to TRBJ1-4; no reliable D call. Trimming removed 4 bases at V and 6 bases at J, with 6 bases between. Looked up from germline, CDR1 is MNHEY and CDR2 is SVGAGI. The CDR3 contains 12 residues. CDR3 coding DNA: TGTGCCAGCAGTTCCCGGGATGAAAAACTGTTTTTT. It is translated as CASSSRDEKLFF.

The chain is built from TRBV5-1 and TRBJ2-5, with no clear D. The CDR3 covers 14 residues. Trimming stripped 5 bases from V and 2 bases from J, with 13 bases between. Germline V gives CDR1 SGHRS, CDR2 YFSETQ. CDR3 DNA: TGCGCCAGCAGATCTTCAGAACCGCAAGAGACCCAGTACTTC. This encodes CASRSSEPQETQYF.

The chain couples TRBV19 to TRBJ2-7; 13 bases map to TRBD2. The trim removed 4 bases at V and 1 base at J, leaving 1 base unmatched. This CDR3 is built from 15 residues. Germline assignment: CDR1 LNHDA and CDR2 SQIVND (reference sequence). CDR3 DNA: TGTGCCAGTAGTAGGACTAGCGGGAGATCCTACGAGCAGTACTTC. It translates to CASSRTSGRSYEQYF.

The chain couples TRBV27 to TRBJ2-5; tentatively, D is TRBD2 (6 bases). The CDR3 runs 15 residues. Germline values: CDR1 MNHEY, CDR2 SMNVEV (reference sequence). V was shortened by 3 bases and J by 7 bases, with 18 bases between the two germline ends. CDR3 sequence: CASSLEGPSRGTQYF. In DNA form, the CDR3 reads TGTGCCAGCAGTTTGGAGGGACCCAGTCGTGGGACCCAGTACTTC.

CDR3 region: CASSYRQGGTEAFF. In DNA, the CDR3 is TGTGCCAGCAGCTACAGACAGGGCGGCACTGAAGCTTTCTTT. The chain couples TRBV7-2 to TRBJ1-1; TRBD1 matches 7 bases. Per the germline V gene, CDR1 is SGHTA and CDR2 is FQGNSA. This CDR3 is 14 amino acids long. Germline trimming cut 4 bases from V and 4 bases from J; bases unmatched to any gene: 6. The variable domain in full, completed from reference TRBV7-2 and TRBJ1-1, reads GAGVSQSPSNKVTEKGKDVELRCDPISGHTALYWYRQSLGQGLEFLIYFQGNSAPDKSGLPSDRFSAERTGGSVSTLTIQRTQQEDSAVYLCASSYRQGGTEAFFGQGTRLTVV.

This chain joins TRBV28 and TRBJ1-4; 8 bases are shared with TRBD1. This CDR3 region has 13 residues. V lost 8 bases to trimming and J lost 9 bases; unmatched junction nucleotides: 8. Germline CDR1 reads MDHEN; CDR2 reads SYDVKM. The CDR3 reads CASRTGSRQKLFF. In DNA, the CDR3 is TGTGCCAGCCGGACAGGGTCTCGTCAAAAACTGTTTTTT. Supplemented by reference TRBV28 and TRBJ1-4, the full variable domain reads DVKVTQSSRYLVKRTGEKVFLECVQDMDHENMFWYRQDPGLGLRLIYFSYDVKMKEKGDIPEGYSVSREKKERFSLILESASTNQTSMYLCASRTGSRQKLFFGSGTQLSVL.

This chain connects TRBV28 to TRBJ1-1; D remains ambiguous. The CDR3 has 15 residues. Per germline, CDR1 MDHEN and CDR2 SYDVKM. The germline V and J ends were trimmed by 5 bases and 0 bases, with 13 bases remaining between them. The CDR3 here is CASSRWKTMNTEAFF. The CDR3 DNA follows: TGTGCCAGCAGTCGTTGGAAAACTATGAACACTGAAGCTTTCTTT.

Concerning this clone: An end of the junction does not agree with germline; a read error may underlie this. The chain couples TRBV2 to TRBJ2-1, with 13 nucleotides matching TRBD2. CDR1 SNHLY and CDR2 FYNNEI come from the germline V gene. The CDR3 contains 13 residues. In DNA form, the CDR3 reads TGTGCCAGCAGCGCGGGACTAGCGGGATTAGGGATCTTC. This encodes CASSAGLAGLGIF.

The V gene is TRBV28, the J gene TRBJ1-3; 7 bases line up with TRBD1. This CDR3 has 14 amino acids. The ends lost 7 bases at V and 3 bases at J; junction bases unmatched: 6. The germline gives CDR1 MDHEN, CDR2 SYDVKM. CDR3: CASTTGTRGNTIYF. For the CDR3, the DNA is TGTGCCAGCACGACAGGGACGCGTGGAAACACCATATATTTT. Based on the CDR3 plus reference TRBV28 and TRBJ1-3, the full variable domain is DVKVTQSSRYLVKRTGEKVFLECVQDMDHENMFWYRQDPGLGLRLIYFSYDVKMKEKGDIPEGYSVSREKKERFSLILESASTNQTSMYLCASTTGTRGNTIYFGEGSWLTVV.

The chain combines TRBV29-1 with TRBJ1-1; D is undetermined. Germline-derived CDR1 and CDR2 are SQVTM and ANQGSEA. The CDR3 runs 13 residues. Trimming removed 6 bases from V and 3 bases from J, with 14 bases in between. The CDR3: CSVGLHGDTEAFF. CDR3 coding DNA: TGCAGCGTAGGTCTCCACGGGGACACTGAAGCTTTCTTT.

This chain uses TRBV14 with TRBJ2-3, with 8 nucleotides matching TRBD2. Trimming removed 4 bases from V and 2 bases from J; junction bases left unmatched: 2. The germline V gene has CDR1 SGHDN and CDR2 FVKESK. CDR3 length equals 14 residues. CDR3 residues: CASSPGLATDTQYF. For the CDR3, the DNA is TGTGCCAGCAGCCCTGGACTAGCCACAGATACGCAGTATTTT. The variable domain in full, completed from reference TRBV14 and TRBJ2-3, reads EAGVTQFPSHSVIEKGQTVTLRCDPISGHDNLYWYRRVMGKEIKFLLHFVKESKQDESGMPNNRFLAERTGGTYSTLKVQPAELEDSGVYFCASSPGLATDTQYFGPGTRLTVL.

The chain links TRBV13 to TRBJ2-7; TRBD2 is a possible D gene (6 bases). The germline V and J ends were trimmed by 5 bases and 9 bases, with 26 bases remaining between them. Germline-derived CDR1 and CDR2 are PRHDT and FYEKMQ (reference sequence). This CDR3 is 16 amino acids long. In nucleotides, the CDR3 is TGTGCCAGCAGCGTCGGGGGAAGGCTGACCGTCGGGGGGCAGTACTTC. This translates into CASSVGGRLTVGGQYF.

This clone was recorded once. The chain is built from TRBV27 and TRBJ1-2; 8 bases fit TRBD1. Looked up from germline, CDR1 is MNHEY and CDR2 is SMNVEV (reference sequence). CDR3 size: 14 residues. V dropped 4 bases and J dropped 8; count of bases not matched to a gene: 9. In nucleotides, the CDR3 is TGTGCCAGCAGTTGGGATCAGGGGGCGAGGGGCTACACCTTC. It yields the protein CASSWDQGARGYTF.

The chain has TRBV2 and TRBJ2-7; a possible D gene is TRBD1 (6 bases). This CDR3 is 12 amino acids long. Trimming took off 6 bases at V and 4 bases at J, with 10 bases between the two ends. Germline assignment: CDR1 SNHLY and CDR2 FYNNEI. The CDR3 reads CASSATGYEQYF. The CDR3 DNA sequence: TGTGCCAGCAGCGCGACAGGTTACGAGCAGTACTTC.

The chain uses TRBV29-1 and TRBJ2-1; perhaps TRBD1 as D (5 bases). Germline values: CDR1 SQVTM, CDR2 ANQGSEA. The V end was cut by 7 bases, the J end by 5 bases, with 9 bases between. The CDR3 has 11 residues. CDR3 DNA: TGCAGCGGTCAGGGCAACAATGAGCAGTTCTTC. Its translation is CSGQGNNEQFF.

In nucleotides, the CDR3 is TGTGCCAGCAGCTTATCGGGACAGGGGTTCGGTGGGGCCAACGTCCTGACTTTC. It encodes CASSLSGQGFGGANVLTF. The chain is built from TRBV7-3 and TRBJ2-6; 10 nucleotides line up with TRBD1. Trimming cost V 2 bases and J 3 bases; bases outside gene matches: 7. This CDR3 is 18 amino acids long. Germline V gene lookup returns CDR1 SGHTA and CDR2 FQGTGA.

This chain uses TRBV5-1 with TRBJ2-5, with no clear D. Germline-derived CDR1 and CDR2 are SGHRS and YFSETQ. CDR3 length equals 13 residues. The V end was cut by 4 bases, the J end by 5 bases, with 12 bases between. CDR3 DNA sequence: TGCGCCAGCAGCCTCATGGGCCGGGAGACCCAGTACTTC. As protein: CASSLMGRETQYF.